This T cell receptor (beta chain) is drawn from a study of T cell repertoires in cytomegalovirus infection. Study at large: Recently identified HLA-C-restricted CMV epitopes were used, and well-studied HLA-B-restricted CMV epitopes were used as well. Indications came from public TCR beta signatures; they pointed to CMV infection and to a matching HLA type. General study findings and limits: Summed frequency of public TCR beta families distinguished CMV carriers with the relevant HLA. The study found HLA-C-restricted CMV-specific TCR beta clonotypes dominating the ex vivo response.

The sample holds many counts of this clonotype. The antigen remains unidentified. After removal of 6 bases from V and 4 bases from J, the junction contained 10 bases not matched to a gene. The CDR3 has 15 residues. CDR1 is SGHTA and CDR2 is FQGNSA in the germline V gene. Each CDR3 protein gets one entry after TCRdb re-called the reads with MiXCR. The repertoire holds some 500,000 distinct CDR3 sequences, with 25% to 35% as singletons. This chain uses TRBV7-2 with TRBJ2-7, with 9 bases lining up with TRBD2. The TCR comes from a human donor in good health (CMV status not recorded). Some clones in this sample may be carry-over from other donors' samples. This specimen was cultured PBMCs, taken from culture after CMV antigen stimulation. The CDR3 sequence: CASRLGTSWMYEQYF. The CDR3 coding sequence is TGTGCCAGCAGACTTGGGACTAGCTGGATGTACGAGCAGTACTTC.